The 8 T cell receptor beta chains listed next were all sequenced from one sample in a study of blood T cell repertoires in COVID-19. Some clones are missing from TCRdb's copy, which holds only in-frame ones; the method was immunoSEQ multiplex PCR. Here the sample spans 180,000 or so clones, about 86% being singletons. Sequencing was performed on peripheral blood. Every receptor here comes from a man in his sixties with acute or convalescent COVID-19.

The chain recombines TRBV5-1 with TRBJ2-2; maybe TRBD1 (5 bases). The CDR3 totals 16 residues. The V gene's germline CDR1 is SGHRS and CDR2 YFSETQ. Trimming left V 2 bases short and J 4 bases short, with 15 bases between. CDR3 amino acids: CASSFQLDSLTGELFF. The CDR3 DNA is TGCGCCAGCAGCTTCCAACTTGACAGCCTCACCGGGGAGCTGTTTTTT. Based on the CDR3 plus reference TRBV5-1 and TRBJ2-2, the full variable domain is KAGVTQTPRYLIKTRGQQVTLSCSPISGHRSVSWYQQTPGQGLQFLFEYFSETQRNKGNFPGRFSGRQFSNSRSEMNVSTLELGDSALYLCASSFQLDSLTGELFFGEGSRLTVL.

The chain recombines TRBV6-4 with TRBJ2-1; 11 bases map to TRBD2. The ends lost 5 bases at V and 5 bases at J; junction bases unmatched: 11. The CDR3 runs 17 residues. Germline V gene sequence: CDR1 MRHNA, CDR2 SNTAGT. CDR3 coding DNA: TGTGCCAGCAGTCATTCCTCAGGACTAGCGGGCCACAATGAGCAGTTCTTC. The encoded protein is CASSHSSGLAGHNEQFF.

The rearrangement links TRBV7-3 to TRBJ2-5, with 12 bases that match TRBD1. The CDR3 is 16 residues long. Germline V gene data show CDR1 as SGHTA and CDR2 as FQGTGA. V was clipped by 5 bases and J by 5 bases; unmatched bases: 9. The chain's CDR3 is CASSPSPGQGAETQYF. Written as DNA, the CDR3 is TGTGCCAGCAGCCCCTCCCCGGGACAGGGGGCTGAGACCCAGTACTTC.

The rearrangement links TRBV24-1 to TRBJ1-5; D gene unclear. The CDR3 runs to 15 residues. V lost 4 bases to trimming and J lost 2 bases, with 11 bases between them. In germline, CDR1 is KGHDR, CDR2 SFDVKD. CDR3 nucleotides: TGTGCCACCAGTGACCACCGGGTGGGCAATCAGCCCCAGCATTTT. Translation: CATSDHRVGNQPQHF.

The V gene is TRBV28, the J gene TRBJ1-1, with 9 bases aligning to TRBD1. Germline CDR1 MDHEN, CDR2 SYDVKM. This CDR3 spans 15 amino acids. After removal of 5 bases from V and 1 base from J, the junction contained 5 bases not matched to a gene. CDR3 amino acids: CASSPRQGGNTEAFF. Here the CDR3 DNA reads TGTGCCAGCAGTCCCCGACAGGGGGGGAACACTGAAGCTTTCTTT. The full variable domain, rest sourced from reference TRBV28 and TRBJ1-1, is DVKVTQSSRYLVKRTGEKVFLECVQDMDHENMFWYRQDPGLGLRLIYFSYDVKMKEKGDIPEGYSVSREKKERFSLILESASTNQTSMYLCASSPRQGGNTEAFFGQGTRLTVV.

As DNA, the CDR3 is TGTGCCAGCAGTCAAGCGTTGGCCGGCTACACCTTC. It yields the protein CASSQALAGYTF. The chain is built from TRBV28 and TRBJ1-2, with no clear D. The CDR3 has 12 amino acids. Germline V CDR1 and CDR2: MDHEN, SYDVKM. Trimming left V 5 bases short and J 8 bases short, with 12 bases between.

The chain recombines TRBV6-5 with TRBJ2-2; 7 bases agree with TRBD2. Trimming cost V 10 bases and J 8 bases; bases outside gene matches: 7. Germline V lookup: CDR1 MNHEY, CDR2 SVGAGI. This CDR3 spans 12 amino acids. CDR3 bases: TGTGCCACAGGGACCGGGAGGGGGGAGCTGTTTTTT. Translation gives CATGTGRGELFF.

Written as DNA, the CDR3 is TGCAGCGTTGAAGATCGAAGAGGGCAGCATCCGTCCGGGGAGCTGTTTTTT. Protein product: CSVEDRRGQHPSGELFF. The rearrangement links TRBV29-1 to TRBJ2-2, with D maybe TRBD2 (5 bases). CDR3 length equals 17 residues. V was shortened by 0 bases and J by 6 bases, with 20 bases between the two germline ends. Germline V lookup: CDR1 SQVTM, CDR2 ANQGSEA.